The source of this T cell receptor beta chain is a study of post-analysis software for immune sequencing data. Study conclusions and caveats: Controls' normalized Chao1 diversity significantly exceeded that of multiple sclerosis patients. Patients showed TRBV5-6, TRBV5-1 and TRBV20-1 among several TRBV segments more frequent than in controls.

Included in the TCR beta cDNA libraries were unique molecular identifiers. Each CDR3 protein is one row after TCRdb ran MiXCR on the PCR reads. The table shows hundreds of thousands of distinct CDR3 sequences, with 30% occurring only once. Regarding this clonotype: Its target is unknown.

Germline V lookup: CDR1 LNHNV, CDR2 YYDKDF (reference sequence). V lost 1 base and J 1 base, leaving 5 bases between the germline ends. The CDR3 sequence is 15 residues long. The sample was blood. This TCR was sampled from a girl aged 5-17 years with multiple sclerosis. The V and J genes are TRBV15 and TRBJ2-6; unclear D gene. The CDR3 spells CATSRGGSGANVLTF. Here the CDR3 DNA reads TGTGCCACCAGCAGAGGAGGATCTGGGGCCAACGTCCTGACTTTC.